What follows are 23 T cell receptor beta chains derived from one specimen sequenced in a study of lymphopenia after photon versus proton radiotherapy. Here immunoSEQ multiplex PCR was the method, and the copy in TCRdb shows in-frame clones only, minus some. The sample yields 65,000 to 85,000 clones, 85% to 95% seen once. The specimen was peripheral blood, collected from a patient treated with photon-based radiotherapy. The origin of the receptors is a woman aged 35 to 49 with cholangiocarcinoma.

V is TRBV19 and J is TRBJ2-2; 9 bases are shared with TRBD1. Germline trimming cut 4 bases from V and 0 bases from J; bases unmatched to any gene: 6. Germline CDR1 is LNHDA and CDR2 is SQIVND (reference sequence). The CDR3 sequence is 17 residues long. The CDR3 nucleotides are TGTGCCAGTAGTACCCTTGGGACAGGGACGAACACCGGGGAGCTGTTTTTT. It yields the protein CASSTLGTGTNTGELFF.

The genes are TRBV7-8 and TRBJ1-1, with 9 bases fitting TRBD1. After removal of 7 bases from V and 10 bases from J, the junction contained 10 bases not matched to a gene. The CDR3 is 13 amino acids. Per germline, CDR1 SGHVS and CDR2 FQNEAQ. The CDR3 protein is CASTPRKTGGAFF. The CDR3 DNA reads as TGTGCCAGCACCCCTCGGAAGACAGGGGGAGCTTTCTTT.

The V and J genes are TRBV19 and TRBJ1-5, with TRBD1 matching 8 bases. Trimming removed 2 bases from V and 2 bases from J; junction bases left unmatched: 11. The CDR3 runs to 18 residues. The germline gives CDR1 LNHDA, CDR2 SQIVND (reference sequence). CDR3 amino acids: CASSIPTTGVSGNQPQHF. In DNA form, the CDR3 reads TGTGCCAGTAGTATACCAACGACAGGGGTCAGCGGCAATCAGCCCCAGCATTTT.

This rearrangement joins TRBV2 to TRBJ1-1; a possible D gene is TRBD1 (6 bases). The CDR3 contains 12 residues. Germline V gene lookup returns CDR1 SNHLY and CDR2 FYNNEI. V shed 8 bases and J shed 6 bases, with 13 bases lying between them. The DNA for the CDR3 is TGTGCCAGCCGAGAGACAGGCTCTGAAGCTTTCTTT. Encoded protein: CASRETGSEAFF.

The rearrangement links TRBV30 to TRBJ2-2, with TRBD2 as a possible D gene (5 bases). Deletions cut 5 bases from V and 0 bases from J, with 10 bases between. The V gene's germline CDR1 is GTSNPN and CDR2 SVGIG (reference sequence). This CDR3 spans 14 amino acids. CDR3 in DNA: TGTGCCTGGGGACTTATATCGAACACCGGGGAGCTGTTTTTT. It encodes CAWGLISNTGELFF.

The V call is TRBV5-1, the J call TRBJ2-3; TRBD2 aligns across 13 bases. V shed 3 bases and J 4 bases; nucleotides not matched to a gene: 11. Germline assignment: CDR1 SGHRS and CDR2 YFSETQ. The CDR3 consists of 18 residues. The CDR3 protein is CASSWPGLAGTGADTQYF. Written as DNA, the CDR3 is TGCGCCAGCAGCTGGCCGGGACTAGCGGGAACTGGGGCAGATACGCAGTATTTT.

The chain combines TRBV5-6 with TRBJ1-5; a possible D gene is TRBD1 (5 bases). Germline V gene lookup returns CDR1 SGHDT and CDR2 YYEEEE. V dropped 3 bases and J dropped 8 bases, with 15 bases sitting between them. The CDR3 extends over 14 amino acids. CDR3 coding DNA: TGTGCCAGCAGCTCCGGGGGTGTTAGAAAGCCCCAGCATTTT. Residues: CASSSGGVRKPQHF. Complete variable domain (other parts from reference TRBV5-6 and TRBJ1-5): DAGVTQSPTHLIKTRGQQVTLRCSPKSGHDTVSWYQQALGQGPQFIFQYYEEEERQRGNFPDRFSGHQFPNYSSELNVNALLLGDSALYLCASSSGGVRKPQHFGDGTRLSIL.

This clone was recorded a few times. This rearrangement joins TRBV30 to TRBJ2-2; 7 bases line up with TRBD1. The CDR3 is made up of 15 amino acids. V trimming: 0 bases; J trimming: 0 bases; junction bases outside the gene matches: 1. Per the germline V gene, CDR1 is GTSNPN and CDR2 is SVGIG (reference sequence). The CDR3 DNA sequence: TGTGCCTGGAGTGTAACAGGGGCGAACACCGGGGAGCTGTTTTTT. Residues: CAWSVTGANTGELFF. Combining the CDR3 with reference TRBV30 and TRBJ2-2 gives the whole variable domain SQTIHQWPATLVQPVGSPLSLECTVEGTSNPNLYWYRQAAGRGLQLLFYSVGIGQISSEVPQNLSASRPQDRQFILSSKKLLLSDSGFYLCAWSVTGANTGELFFGEGSRLTVL.

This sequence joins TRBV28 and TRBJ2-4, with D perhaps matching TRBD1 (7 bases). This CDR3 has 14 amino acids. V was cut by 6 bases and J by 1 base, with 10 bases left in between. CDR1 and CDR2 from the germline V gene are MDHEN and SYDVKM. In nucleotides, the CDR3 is TGTGCCAGCAGGGCAGGGGGGGCCAAAAACATTCAGTACTTC. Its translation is CASRAGGAKNIQYF.

The CDR3 sequence is CASSVRGTSGSYEQYF. The CDR3 DNA sequence: TGTGCCAGCAGTGTCCGGGGGACTAGCGGGAGTTACGAGCAGTACTTC. This sequence joins TRBV6-1 and TRBJ2-7; 14 nucleotides line up with TRBD2. J gave up 4 bases and V 4 bases, and 6 bases lay outside the gene matches. This CDR3 has 16 residues. CDR1 and CDR2 from the germline V gene are MNHNS and SASEGT.

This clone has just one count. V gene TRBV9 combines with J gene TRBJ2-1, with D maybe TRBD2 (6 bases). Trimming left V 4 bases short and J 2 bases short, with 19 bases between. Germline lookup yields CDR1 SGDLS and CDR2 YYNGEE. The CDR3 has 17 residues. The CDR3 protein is CASSLTGGLATYNEQFF. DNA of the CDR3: TGTGCCAGCAGCTTGACTGGAGGGCTAGCGACCTACAATGAGCAGTTCTTC.

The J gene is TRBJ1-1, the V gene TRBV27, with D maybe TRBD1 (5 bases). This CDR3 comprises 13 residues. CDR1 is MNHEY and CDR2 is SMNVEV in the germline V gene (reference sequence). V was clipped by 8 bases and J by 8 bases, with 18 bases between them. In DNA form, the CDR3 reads TGTGCCAGCGGGGATCCAGGGTTTACCGAAGCTTTCTTT. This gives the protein CASGDPGFTEAFF.

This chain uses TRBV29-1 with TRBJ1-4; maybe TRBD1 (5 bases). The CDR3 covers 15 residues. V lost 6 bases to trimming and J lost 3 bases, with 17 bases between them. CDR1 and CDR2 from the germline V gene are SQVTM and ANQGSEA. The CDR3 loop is CSVAKGATANEKLFF. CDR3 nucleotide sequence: TGCAGCGTAGCCAAAGGGGCGACAGCTAATGAAAAACTGTTTTTT. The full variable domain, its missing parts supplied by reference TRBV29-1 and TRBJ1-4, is SAVISQKPSRDICQRGTSLTIQCQVDSQVTMMFWYRQQPGQSLTLIATANQGSEATYESGFVIDKFPISRPNLTFSTLTVSNMSPEDSSIYLCSVAKGATANEKLFFGSGTQLSVL.

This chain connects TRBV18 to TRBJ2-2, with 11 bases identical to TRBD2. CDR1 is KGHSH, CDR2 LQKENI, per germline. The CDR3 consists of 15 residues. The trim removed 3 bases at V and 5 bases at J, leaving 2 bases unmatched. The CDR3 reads CASSPGTSGTGELFF. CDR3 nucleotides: TGTGCCAGCTCACCCGGGACTAGCGGAACCGGGGAGCTGTTTTTT. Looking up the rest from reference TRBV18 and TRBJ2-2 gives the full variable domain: NAGVMQNPRHLVRRRGQEARLRCSPMKGHSHVYWYRQLPEEGLKFMVYLQKENIIDESGMPKERFSAEFPKEGPSILRIQQVVRGDSAAYFCASSPGTSGTGELFFGEGSRLTVL.

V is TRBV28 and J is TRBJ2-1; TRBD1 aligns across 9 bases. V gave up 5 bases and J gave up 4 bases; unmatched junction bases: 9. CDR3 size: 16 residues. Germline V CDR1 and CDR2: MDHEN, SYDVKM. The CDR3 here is CASSPSGTGSYNEQFF. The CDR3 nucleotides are TGTGCCAGCAGTCCCTCCGGGACAGGGAGTTACAATGAGCAGTTCTTC.

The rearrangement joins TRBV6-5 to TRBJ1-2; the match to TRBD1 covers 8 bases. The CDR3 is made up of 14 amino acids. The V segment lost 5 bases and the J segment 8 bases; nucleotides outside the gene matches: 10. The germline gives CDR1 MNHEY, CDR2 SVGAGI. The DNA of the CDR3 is TGTGCCAGCAGTCTATCAGGGGGCGCGAGGGGCTACACCTTC. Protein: CASSLSGGARGYTF.

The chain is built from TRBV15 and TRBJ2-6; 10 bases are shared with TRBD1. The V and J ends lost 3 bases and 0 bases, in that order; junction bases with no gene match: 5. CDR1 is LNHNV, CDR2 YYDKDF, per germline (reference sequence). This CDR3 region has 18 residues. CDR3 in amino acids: CATSRTGQGPSGANVLTF. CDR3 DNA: TGTGCCACCAGCAGGACGGGACAGGGGCCCTCTGGGGCCAACGTCCTGACTTTC.

The CDR3 is CASSPLGGNTEAFF. The CDR3 DNA reads as TGTGCCAGCAGTCCCCTAGGGGGGAACACTGAAGCTTTCTTT. The chain employs TRBV28 and TRBJ1-1; a weak D match, TRBD1 (6 bases). This CDR3 is 14 amino acids long. V was shortened by 5 bases and J by 1 base, with 11 bases between the two germline ends. Per germline, CDR1 MDHEN and CDR2 SYDVKM.

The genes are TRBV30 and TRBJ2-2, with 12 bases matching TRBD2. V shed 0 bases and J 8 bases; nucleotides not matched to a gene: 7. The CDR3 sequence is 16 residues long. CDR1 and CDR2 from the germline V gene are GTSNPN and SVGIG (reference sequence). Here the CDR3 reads CAWSVLPSGRVGELFF. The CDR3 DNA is TGTGCCTGGAGTGTACTTCCTAGCGGGAGGGTTGGGGAGCTGTTTTTT. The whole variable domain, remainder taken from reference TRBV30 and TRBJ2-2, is SQTIHQWPATLVQPVGSPLSLECTVEGTSNPNLYWYRQAAGRGLQLLFYSVGIGQISSEVPQNLSASRPQDRQFILSSKKLLLSDSGFYLCAWSVLPSGRVGELFFGEGSRLTVL.

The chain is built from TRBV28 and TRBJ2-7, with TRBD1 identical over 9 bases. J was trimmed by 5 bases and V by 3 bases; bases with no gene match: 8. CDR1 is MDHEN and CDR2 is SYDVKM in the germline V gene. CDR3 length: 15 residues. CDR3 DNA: TGTGCCAGCAGTTTCGGGGACAGGGCAGTCGACGAGCAGTACTTC. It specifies CASSFGDRAVDEQYF.

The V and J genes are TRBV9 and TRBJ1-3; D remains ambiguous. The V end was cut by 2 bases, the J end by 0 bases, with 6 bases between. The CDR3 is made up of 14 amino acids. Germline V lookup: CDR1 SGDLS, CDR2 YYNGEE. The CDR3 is CASSVGSSGNTIYF. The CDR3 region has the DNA TGTGCCAGCAGCGTCGGGAGCTCTGGAAACACCATATATTTT.

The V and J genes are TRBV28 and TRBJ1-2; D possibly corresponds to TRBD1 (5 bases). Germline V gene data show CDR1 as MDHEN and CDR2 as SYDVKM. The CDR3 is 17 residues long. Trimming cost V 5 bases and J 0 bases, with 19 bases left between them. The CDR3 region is CASSTTGEGLANYGYTF. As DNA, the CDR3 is TGTGCCAGCAGTACGACCGGTGAGGGGCTAGCTAACTATGGCTACACCTTC.

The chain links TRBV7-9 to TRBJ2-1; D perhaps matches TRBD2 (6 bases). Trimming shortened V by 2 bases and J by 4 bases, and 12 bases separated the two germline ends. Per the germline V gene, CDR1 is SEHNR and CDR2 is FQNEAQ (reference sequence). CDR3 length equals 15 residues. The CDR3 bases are TGTGCCAGCAGCTTAACGGGGGAACTATACAATGAGCAGTTCTTC. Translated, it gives CASSLTGELYNEQFF.